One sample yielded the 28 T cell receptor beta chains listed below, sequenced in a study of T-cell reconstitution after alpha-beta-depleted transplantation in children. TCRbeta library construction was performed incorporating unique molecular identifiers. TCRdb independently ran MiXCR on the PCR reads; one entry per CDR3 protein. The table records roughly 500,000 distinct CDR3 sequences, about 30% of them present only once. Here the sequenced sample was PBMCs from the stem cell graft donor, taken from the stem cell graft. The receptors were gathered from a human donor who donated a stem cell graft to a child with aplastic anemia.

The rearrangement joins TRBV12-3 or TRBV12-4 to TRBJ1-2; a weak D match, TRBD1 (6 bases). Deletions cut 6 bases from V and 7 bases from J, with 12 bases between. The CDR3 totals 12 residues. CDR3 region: CASSRGGAGYTF. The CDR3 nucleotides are TGTGCCAGCAGCCGCGGGGGGGCTGGCTACACCTTC.

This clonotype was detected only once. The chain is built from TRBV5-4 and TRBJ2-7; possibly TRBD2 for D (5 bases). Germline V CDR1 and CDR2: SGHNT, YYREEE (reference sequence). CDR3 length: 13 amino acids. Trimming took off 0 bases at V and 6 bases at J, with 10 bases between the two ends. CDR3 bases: TGTGCCAGCAGCTTGGCTACTAGGCCCGAGCAGTACTTC. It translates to CASSLATRPEQYF.

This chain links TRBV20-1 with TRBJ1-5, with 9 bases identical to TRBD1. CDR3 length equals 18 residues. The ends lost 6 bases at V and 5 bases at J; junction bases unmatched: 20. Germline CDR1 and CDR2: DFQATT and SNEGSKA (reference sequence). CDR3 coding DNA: TGCAGTGCCTCCCCCCCGTGGACAGGGGAACTGATCTATCAGCCCCAGCATTTT. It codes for CSASPPWTGELIYQPQHF.

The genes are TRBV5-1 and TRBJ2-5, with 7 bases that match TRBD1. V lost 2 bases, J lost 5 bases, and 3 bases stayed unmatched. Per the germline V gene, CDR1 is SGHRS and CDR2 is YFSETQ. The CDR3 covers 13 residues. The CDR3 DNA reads TGCGCCAGCAGCTTTGGCAGGGGGGAGACCCAGTACTTC. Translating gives CASSFGRGETQYF.

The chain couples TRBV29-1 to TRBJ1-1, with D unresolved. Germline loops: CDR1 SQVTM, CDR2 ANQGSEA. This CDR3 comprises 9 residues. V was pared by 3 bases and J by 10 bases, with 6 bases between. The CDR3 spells CSVDPGAFF. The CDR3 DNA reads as TGCAGCGTTGACCCGGGAGCTTTCTTT.

The CDR3 loop reads CASSLSVGYTF. In nucleotides, the CDR3 is TGTGCCAGCAGTTTATCGGTTGGCTACACCTTC. The chain recombines TRBV12-3 or TRBV12-4 with TRBJ1-2, with D uncertain. This CDR3 has 11 residues. Trimming stripped 2 bases from V and 7 bases from J, with 5 bases between.

CDR3 protein: CSARVLAGSYNEQFF. CDR3 bases: TGCAGTGCTAGAGTACTAGCGGGAAGTTACAATGAGCAGTTCTTC. The chain recombines TRBV20-1 with TRBJ2-1, with TRBD2 matching 10 bases. The CDR3 covers 15 residues. V shed 1 base, J shed 4 bases, and the junction held 4 bases outside the gene matches. Germline CDR1 and CDR2: DFQATT and SNEGSKA (reference sequence).

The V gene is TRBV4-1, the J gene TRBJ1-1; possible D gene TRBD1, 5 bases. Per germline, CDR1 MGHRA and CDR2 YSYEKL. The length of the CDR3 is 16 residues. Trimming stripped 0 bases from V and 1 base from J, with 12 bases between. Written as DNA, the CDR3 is TGCGCCAGCAGCCAAGATTCGAGACAGCAGAACACTGAAGCTTTCTTT. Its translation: CASSQDSRQQNTEAFF.

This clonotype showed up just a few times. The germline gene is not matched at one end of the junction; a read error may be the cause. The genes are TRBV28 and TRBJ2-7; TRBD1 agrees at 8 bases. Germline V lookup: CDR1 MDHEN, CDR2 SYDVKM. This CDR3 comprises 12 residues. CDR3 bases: TGTGCCAGCAGTCCTCCCTCGGGACAGGTATCATTC. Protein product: CASSPPSGQVSF.

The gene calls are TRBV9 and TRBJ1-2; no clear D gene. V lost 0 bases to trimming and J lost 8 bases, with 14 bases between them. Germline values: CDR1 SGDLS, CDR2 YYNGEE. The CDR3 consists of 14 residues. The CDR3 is CASSVDESWEGYTF. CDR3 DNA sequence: TGTGCCAGCAGCGTAGACGAGTCCTGGGAGGGCTACACCTTC. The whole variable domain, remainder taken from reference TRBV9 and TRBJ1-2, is DSGVTQTPKHLITATGQRVTLRCSPRSGDLSVYWYQQSLDQGLQFLIQYYNGEERAKGNILERFSAQQFPDLHSELNLSSLELGDSALYFCASSVDESWEGYTFGSGTRLTVV.

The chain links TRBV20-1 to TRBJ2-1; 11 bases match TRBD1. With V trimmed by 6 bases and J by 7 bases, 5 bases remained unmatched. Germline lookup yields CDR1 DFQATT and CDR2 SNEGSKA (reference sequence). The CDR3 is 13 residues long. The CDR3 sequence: CSAWDRGRNEQFF. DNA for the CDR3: TGCAGTGCATGGGACAGGGGGAGGAATGAGCAGTTCTTC.

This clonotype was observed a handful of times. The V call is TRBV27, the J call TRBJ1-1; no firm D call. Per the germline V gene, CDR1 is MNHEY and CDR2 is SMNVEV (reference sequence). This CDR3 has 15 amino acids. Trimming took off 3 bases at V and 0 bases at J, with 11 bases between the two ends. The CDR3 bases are TGTGCCAGCAGTTTGAACAATGACATGAACACTGAAGCTTTCTTT. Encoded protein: CASSLNNDMNTEAFF.

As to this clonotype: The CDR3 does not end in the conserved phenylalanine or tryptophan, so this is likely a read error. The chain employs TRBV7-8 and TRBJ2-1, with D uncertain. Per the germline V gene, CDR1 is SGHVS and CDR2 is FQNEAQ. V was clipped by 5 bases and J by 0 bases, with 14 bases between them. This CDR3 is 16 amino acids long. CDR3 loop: CASSPIGQSSYNEQFS. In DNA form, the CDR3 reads TGTGCCAGCAGCCCAATCGGGCAGAGCTCCTACAATGAGCAGTTCTCC.

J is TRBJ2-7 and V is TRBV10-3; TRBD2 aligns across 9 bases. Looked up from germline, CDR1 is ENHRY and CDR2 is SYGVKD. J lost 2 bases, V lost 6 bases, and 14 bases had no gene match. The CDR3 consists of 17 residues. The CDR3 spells CAISGGRASGTTYEQYF. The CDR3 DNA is TGTGCCATCAGCGGGGGCCGGGCTAGCGGGACTACCTACGAGCAGTACTTC.

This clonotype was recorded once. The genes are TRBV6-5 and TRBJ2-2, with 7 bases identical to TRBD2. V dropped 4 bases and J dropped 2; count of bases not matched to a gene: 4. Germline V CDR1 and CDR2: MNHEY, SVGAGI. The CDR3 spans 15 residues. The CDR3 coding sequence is TGTGCCAGCAGTTCGGGGACTATCAACACCGGGGAGCTGTTTTTT. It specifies CASSSGTINTGELFF.

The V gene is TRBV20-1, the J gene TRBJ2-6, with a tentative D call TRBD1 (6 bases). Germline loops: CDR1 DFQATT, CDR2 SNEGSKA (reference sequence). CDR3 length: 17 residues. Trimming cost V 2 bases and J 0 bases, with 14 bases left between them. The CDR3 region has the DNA TGCAGTGCTAGATCGAGGGGGACCCCCTCTGGGGCCAACGTCCTGACTTTC. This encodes CSARSRGTPSGANVLTF.

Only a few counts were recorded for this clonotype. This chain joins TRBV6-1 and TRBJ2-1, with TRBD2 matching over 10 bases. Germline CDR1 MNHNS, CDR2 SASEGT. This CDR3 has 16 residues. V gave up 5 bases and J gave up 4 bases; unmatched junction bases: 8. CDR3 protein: CASSPVSGRYYNEQFF. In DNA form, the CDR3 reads TGTGCCAGCAGTCCAGTTAGCGGGAGGTATTACAATGAGCAGTTCTTC.

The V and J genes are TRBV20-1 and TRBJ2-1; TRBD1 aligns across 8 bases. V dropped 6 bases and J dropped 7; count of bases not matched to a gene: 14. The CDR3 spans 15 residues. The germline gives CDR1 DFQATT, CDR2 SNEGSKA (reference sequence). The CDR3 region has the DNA TGCAGTGCCCCCCCGGGACAGGACGGAGGGAATGAGCAGTTCTTC. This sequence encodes CSAPPGQDGGNEQFF.

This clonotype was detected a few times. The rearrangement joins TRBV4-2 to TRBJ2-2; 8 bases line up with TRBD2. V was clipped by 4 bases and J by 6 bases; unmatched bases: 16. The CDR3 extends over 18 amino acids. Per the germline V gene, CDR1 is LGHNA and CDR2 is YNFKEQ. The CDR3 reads CASSPGGSGSIIAGELFF. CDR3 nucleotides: TGTGCCAGCAGCCCCGGAGGGAGCGGGAGTATAATAGCCGGGGAGCTGTTTTTT.

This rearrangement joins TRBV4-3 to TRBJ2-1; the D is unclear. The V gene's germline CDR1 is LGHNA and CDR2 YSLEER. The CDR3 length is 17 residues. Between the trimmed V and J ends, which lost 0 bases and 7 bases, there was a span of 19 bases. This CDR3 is CASSQDNLSPYTNEQFF. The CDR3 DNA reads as TGCGCCAGCAGCCAAGATAATTTAAGCCCTTACACGAATGAGCAGTTCTTC.

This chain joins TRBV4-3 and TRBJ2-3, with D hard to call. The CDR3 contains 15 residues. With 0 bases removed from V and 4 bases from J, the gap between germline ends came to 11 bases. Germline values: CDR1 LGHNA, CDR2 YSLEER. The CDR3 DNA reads TGCGCCAGCAGCCAAGATAGGGTAGTCCCAGATACGCAGTATTTT. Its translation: CASSQDRVVPDTQYF.

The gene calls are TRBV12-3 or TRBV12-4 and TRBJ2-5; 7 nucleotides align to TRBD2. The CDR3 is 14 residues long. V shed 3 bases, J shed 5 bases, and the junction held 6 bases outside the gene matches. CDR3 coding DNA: TGTGCCAGCAGTTTGTTTGGACTAGAGGAGACCCAGTACTTC. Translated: CASSLFGLEETQYF.

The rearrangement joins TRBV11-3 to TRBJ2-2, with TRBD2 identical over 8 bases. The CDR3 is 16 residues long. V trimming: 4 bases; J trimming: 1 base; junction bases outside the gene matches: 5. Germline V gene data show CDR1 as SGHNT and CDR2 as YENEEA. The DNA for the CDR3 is TGTGCCAGCAGCTCAAAGGCGGGAGGGAACACCGGGGAGCTGTTTTTT. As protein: CASSSKAGGNTGELFF.

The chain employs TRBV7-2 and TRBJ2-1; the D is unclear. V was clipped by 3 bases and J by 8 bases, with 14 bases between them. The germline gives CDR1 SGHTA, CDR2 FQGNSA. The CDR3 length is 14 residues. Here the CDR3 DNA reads TGTGCCAGCAGCTTCGCTAGGCTCCTGGATGAGCAGTTCTTC. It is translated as CASSFARLLDEQFF.

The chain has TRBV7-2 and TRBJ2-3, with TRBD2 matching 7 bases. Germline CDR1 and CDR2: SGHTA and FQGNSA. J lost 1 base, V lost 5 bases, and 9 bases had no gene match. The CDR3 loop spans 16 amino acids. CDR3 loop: CASSLANAGGTDTQYF. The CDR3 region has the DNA TGTGCCAGCAGCCTCGCTAATGCGGGAGGCACAGATACGCAGTATTTT. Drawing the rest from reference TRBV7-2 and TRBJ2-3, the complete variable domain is GAGVSQSPSNKVTEKGKDVELRCDPISGHTALYWYRQSLGQGLEFLIYFQGNSAPDKSGLPSDRFSAERTGGSVSTLTIQRTQQEDSAVYLCASSLANAGGTDTQYFGPGTRLTVL.

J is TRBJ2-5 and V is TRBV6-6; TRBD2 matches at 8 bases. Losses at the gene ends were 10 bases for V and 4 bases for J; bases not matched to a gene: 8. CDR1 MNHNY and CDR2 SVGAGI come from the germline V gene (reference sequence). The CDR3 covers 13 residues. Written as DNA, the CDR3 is TGTGCCACCGGCGGGGGGTCAGGAGAGACCCAGTACTTC. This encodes CATGGGSGETQYF.

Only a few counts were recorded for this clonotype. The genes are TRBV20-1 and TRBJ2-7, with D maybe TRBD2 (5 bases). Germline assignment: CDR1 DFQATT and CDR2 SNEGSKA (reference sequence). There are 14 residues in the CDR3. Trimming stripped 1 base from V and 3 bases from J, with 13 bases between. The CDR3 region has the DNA TGCAGTGCTAGAGGTGGGGATCGGGGCTACGAGCAGTACTTC. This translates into CSARGGDRGYEQYF.

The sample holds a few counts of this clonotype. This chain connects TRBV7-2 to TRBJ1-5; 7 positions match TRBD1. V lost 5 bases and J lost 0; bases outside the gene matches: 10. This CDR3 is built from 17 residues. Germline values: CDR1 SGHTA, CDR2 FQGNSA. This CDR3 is CASSRLPGQNSNQPQHF. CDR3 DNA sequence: TGTGCCAGCAGCCGACTCCCGGGACAGAATAGCAATCAGCCCCAGCATTTT.